Included here is one T cell receptor beta chain sequence, with context. As yet, its antigen is unknown. Single viable CD3+CD4+CD8-CD45RO+ cells were sorted as the memory CD4+ T cells. The data were obtained in a study of memory CD4+ T cells and cytomegalovirus serostatus. The study's findings and limits: Repertoires predicted CMV serostatus with median bootstrapped AUC of approximately 0.95. Each of around 69 CMV-associated TCRbeta sequences occurred in one to five individuals. Suggested: most of the CMV-linked TCR signature lies in CD4+ memory cells.

As originally analysed: After removing out-of-frame reads, 2 million to 2.5 million distinct TCRbeta sequences remained. Using immunoSEQ multiplex PCR, the repertoire was profiled, and TCRdb retains in-frame clones only, with some absent. Clone size and V and J calls were adopted from that table, with D and trimming inferred from the DNA. The table records 50,000 or so clones, 70% to 85% of them present only once. This CDR3 contains 15 residues. The ends were cut back, 5 bases at V and 2 bases at J, with 16 bases in the middle. Germline values: CDR1 SGHNT, CDR2 YYREEE (reference sequence). The V and J genes are TRBV5-4 and TRBJ2-5; D is possibly TRBD2 (5 bases). Sequencing was performed on memory CD4+ T cells from blood. This receptor was obtained from an adult in good health and CMV-seronegative. CDR3 nucleotides: TGTGCCAGCAGAAAGGGCGGGCGCACACAAGAGACCCAGTACTTC. This gives the protein CASRKGGRTQETQYF.